This TCR beta chain was profiled in a study of shared clonotypes between healthy human individuals. In the study overall: A donor's plate count was three for CD4 naive and three for CD4 memory; CD8 naive had two and CD8 memory one. Study-level findings and limits: Estimated clonotype richness was generally higher in naive than memory subsets.

In the case of this clone: As yet, its antigen is unknown. This sample includes further DNA sequences coding for the same CDR3.

Authors' methods: Filtering differed because ImmunoSEQ produced junction-only sequences that carried no quality scores. Generated by immunoSEQ multiplex PCR, the TCRdb table keeps only in-frame clones and is missing some. V and J calls and clone size follow that table, whereas D and trimming were derived from the DNA. Of some 2.1 million clones listed, 93% were seen once; the top ten hold under 2%. Selected positively for CCR7 and CD45RO-negative, naive CD8 cells excluded terminally differentiated effector memory CD45RA+ cells. The clonotype comes from a young man in good health. Some clones in this sample may be carry-over from other donors' samples. Sequencing was performed on naive CD8+ T cells from PBMCs.

The CDR3 DNA follows: TGTGCCAGCAGCTTAGGCGAATCCTACGAGCAGTACTTC. Translated, it gives CASSLGESYEQYF. The gene calls are TRBV7-8 and TRBJ2-7; D not resolved. CDR1 and CDR2 (germline): SGHVS, FQNEAQ. The CDR3 runs to 13 residues. The germline V and J ends were trimmed by 1 base and 1 base, with 5 bases remaining between them.